This T cell receptor (beta chain) emerged from a study of T cells after yellow fever vaccination. Study-level findings and limits: Clones from primary vaccination mostly reappeared after the booster (around 97% CD4, less than 90% CD8). One caveat is that FACS-sorted repertoires could contain abundant clonotypes contaminating from the bulk population. A small share of clonotypes appeared in both CD4 and CD8 compartments. The secondary response was weaker but peaked faster, day 5 versus 15.

TCRdb redid the calling of the 5' RACE reads with MiXCR, one entry per CDR3 protein. The sample lists about 260,000 distinct CDR3 sequences, 10% to 15% seen once, with 0.4% to 0.55% in the top ten. Worth noting for this clonotype: Its antigen is undetermined.

With 10 bases removed from V and 0 bases from J, the gap between germline ends came to 10 bases. The CDR3 length is 13 residues. The germline gives CDR1 SEHNR, CDR2 FQNEAQ (reference sequence). The source of this sequence is a man aged 25 to 45 who received the YFV17D yellow fever vaccine. This sequence joins TRBV7-9 and TRBJ1-3; D not certain. The source was CD4+ T cells sorted from PBMCs, collected 45 days after the yellow fever booster vaccination. CDR3 residues: CATHNLSGNTIYF. The CDR3 region has the DNA TGTGCCACCCATAACCTCTCTGGAAACACCATATATTTT.